This T cell receptor beta chain was sequenced during a study of cytomegalovirus exposure and HLA in healthy donors. Study-level results: There was a cluster of highly shared sequence variants that was likely a sequencing artifact. It was confirmed in vitro that a few of the CMV-associated chains were specific for CMV antigens. At a 0.05 false discovery rate, a later analysis found 16,951 TCR beta sequences to be associated with HLA alleles.

This PCR relied on a set of 60 Vbeta primers and 13 Jbeta primers. Here immunoSEQ multiplex PCR was the method, and the copy in TCRdb shows in-frame clones only, minus some. In the table there are roughly 160,000 clones, about four fifths of which are singletons. V lost 3 bases, J lost 1 base, and 5 bases stayed unmatched. This CDR3 is built from 15 residues. CDR1 SGDLS and CDR2 YYNGEE come from the germline V gene. Regarding this clone: The antigen is unknown.

The chain carries TRBV9 and TRBJ2-7; TRBD1 matches at 9 bases. The sample comprised PBMCs. This receptor was obtained from a male donor in good health and CMV-seropositive. Here the CDR3 reads CASSAEQGASYEQYF. For the CDR3, the DNA is TGTGCCAGCAGCGCGGAACAGGGGGCATCCTACGAGCAGTACTTC.